The source of this T cell receptor beta chain is a study of shared clonotypes between healthy human individuals. Study findings and constraints: Among several donors, roughly 5.4% of naive CD4 clonotypes were found in common. For sorted subsets, rarefaction showed incomplete sequencing despite large depth.

Regarding this clone: The antigen remains undetermined.

CDR1 and CDR2 (germline): SGHRS, YFSETQ. The V gene end was trimmed by 5 bases and the J gene end by 3 bases; junction bases not matched to a gene: 11. The CDR3 extends over 15 amino acids. The test was conducted at deep level. Sequencing used immunoSEQ multiplex PCR; TCRdb keeps in-frame clones, though not all of them. The sample yields about 600,000 clones, roughly 97% seen once. This sequence originates from a woman under 40 in good health. J is TRBJ2-7 and V is TRBV5-1, with TRBD1 matching over 7 bases. The sample taken for sequencing was naive CD4+ T cells sorted from blood. Subset specified: CD45RA+ positively selected. The CDR3 loop is CASRRSHGDSYEQYF. CDR3 in DNA: TGCGCCAGCAGGCGCTCACATGGGGACAGCTACGAGCAGTACTTC.